The T cell receptor beta chain described here comes from a study of T cells in Graves' hyperthyroidism and ophthalmopathy. Looking at the study overall: Peripheral blood was obtained at initial diagnosis, preceding any treatment. Points from the study as a whole: Peripheral blood also featured most of the thyroid clonotypes expanded above 0.001. Ophthalmopathy could be told apart from stable hyperthyroidism with a 13 V-J model.

Amplified regions were TCR beta CDR3 sequences from RNA transcripts. The HTBI primer set was used in a first-round RT-PCR of the TCR CDR3. From the multiplex PCR reads, TCRdb called clonotypes with MiXCR, one entry per CDR3 protein. The table records fewer than 450,000 distinct CDR3 sequences, around a sixth of them present only once. Details on this clonotype: Antigen unknown. One base away lies a much larger clone, so this may be a sequencing read error.

Trimming cost V 3 bases and J 6 bases, with 18 bases left between them. Germline V gene data show CDR1 as MNHEY and CDR2 as SMNVEV (reference sequence). The CDR3 is made up of 15 amino acids. The source is a man aged 18-30 years with Graves' ophthalmopathy. The V gene is TRBV27, the J gene TRBJ2-7; D is unclear. The sample taken for sequencing was blood. The CDR3 DNA reads TGTGCCAGCAGTTTCGGCCCAGGAACGCTCCCCGAGCAGTACTTC. As protein: CASSFGPGTLPEQYF.